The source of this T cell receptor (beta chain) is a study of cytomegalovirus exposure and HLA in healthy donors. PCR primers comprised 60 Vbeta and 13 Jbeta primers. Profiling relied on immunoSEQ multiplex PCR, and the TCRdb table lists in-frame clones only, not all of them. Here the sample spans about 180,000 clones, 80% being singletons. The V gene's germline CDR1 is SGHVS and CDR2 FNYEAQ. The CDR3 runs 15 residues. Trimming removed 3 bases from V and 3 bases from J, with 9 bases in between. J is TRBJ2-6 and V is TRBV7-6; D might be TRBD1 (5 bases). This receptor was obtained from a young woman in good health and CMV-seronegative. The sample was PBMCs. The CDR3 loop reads CASSFGRVGANVLTF. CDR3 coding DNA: TGTGCCAGCAGCTTTGGCAGGGTTGGGGCCAACGTCCTGACTTTC.